The clone carrying this T cell receptor (beta chain) was seen a handful of times. What it recognizes is unknown. 5'-RACE, quantitative and with molecular barcodes, yielded the TCR beta libraries. Using its own MiXCR run on the 5' RACE reads, TCRdb lists one record per CDR3 protein. The sample has 390,000 or so distinct CDR3 sequences, 20% to 25% seen once. In germline, CDR1 is MNHNS, CDR2 SASEGT. This CDR3 has 14 amino acids. The V and J ends lost 5 bases and 6 bases respectively, with 16 bases between them. The data were obtained in a study of CD8 T cells in ankylosing spondylitis. Notes on the study in general: A TCR beta motif made of fewer than 10 highly homologous variants seemed typical of ankylosing spondylitis blood.

The chain combines TRBV6-1 with TRBJ1-1; D is perhaps TRBD1 (5 bases). Material: blood, either unsorted or a sorted T cell fraction (not recorded which). The TCR was taken from a male donor with ankylosing spondylitis. CDR3 nucleotides: TGTGCCAGCAGTCCGGGACTTGTAGGCGCTGAAGCTTTCTTT. Translating it yields CASSPGLVGAEAFF.